This TCR beta chain was recorded in a study of human T cells and chemical hapten exposure. Study at large: TCR yields per sample varied mostly from small pooled library volume differences. Study findings and constraints: While controls formed fewer of them, expanded TCRs formed significantly more large CDR3 similarity clusters. After DPC sensitization, TCRs above 1 in 1000 frequency showed no change.

V was trimmed by 6 bases and J by 8 bases, leaving 22 bases between them. Germline V CDR1 and CDR2: LNHDA, SQIVND (reference sequence). The CDR3 runs to 16 residues. This clonotype was found a few times. Its antigen remains unidentified. Individual cDNA molecules (in the library) carried attached unique molecular identifiers. TCRdb re-derived calls from the RACE reads in MiXCR, one entry per CDR3 protein. The table shows under 200,000 distinct CDR3 sequences, with more than 14% occurring only once. Time point denoted: patch test 1, 2 weeks after DPC sensitization. Treatment meaning: therapeutic diphenylcyclopropenone sensitization with weekly scalp DPC.

The sequences come from whole blood, collected in connection with sensitization to the hapten diphenylcyclopropenone (DPC). The TCR originated in a young woman with alopecia areata. Some clones in this sample may be carry-over from other donors' samples. This chain uses TRBV19 with TRBJ1-4; a weak D match, TRBD1 (5 bases). For the CDR3, the DNA is TGTGCCAGTAGCCCGACCGGGACCGCGACGACGGAAAAACTGTTTTTT. This sequence encodes CASSPTGTATTEKLFF.